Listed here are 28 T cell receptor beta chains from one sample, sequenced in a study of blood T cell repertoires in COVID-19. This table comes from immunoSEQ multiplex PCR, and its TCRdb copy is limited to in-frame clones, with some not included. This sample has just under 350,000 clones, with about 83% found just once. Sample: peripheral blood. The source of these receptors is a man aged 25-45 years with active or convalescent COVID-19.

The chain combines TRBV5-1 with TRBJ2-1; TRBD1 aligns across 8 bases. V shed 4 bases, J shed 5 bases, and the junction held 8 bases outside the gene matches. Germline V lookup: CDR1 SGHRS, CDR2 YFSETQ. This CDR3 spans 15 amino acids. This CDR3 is CASSPRTGTNNEQFF. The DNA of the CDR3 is TGCGCCAGCAGCCCCCGGACAGGGACAAACAATGAGCAGTTCTTC.

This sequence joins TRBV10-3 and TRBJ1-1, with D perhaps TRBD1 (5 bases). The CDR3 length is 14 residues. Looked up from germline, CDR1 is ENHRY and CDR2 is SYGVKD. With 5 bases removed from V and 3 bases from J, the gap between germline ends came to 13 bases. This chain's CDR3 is CAISNRLVDTEAFF. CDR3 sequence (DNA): TGTGCCATCAGTAACAGGCTGGTGGACACTGAAGCTTTCTTT.

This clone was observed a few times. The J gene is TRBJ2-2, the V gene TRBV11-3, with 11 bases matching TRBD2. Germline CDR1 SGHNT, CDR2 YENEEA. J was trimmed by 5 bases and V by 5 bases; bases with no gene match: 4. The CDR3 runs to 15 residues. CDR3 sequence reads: CASSPRTSGTGELFF. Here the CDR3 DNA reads TGTGCCAGCAGCCCTAGGACTAGCGGGACCGGGGAGCTGTTTTTT.

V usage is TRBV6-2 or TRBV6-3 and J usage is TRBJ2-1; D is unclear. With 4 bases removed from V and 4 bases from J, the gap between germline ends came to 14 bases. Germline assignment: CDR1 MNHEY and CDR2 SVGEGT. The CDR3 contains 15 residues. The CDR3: CASSWRQTLYNEQFF. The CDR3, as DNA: TGTGCCAGCAGTTGGCGCCAGACTCTATACAATGAGCAGTTCTTC.

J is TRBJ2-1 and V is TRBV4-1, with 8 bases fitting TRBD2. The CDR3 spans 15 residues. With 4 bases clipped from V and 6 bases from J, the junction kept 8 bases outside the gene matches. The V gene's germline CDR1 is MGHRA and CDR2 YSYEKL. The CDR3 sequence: CASSPGRGNPNEQFF. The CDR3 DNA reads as TGCGCCAGCAGCCCCGGGAGGGGCAATCCCAATGAGCAGTTCTTC.

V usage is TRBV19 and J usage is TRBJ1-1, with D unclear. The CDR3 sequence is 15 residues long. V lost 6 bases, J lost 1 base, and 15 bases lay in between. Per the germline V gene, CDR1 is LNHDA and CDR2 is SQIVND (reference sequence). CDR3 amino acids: CASSHVGAWNTEAFF. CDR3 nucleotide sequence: TGTGCCAGTAGCCATGTTGGTGCGTGGAACACTGAAGCTTTCTTT.

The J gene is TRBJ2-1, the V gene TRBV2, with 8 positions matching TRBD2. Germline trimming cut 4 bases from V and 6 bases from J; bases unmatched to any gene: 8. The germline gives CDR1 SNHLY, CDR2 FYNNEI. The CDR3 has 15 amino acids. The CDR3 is CASSVALAGINEQFF. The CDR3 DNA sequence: TGTGCCAGCAGTGTGGCCCTAGCGGGCATCAATGAGCAGTTCTTC. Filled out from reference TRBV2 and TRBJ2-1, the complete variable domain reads EPEVTQTPSHQVTQMGQEVILRCVPISNHLYFYWYRQILGQKVEFLVSFYNNEISEKSEIFDDQFSVERPDGSNFTLKIRSTKLEDSAMYFCASSVALAGINEQFFGPGTRLTVL.

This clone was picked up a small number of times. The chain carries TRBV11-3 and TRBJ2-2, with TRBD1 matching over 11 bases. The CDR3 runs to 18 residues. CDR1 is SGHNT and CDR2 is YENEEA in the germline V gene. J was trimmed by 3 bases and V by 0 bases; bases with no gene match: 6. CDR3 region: CASSLDPGQGAYTGELFF. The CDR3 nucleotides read TGTGCCAGCAGCTTAGATCCCGGACAGGGGGCATACACCGGGGAGCTGTTTTTT.

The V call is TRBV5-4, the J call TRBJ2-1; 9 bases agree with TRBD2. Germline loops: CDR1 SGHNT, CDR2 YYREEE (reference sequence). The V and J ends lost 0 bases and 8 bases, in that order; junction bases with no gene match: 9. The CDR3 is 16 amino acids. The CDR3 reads CASSLGAGGGDYEQFF. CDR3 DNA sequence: TGTGCCAGCAGCTTGGGCGCTGGCGGGGGGGATTATGAGCAGTTCTTC.

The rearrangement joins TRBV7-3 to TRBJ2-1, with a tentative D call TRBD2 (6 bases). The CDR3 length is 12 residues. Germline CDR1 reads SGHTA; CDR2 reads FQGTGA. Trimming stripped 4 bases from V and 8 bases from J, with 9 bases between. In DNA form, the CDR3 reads TGTGCCAGCAGCTCCATAGCGGATGAGCAGTTCTTC. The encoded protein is CASSSIADEQFF. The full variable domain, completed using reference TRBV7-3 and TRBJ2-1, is GAGVSQTPSNKVTEKGKYVELRCDPISGHTALYWYRQSLGQGPEFLIYFQGTGAADDSGLPNDRFFAVRPEGSVSTLKIQRTERGDSAVYLCASSSIADEQFFGPGTRLTVL.

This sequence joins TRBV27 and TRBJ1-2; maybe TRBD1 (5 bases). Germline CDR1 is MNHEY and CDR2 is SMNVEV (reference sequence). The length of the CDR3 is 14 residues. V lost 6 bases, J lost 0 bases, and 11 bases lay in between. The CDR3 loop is CASRRGGTNYGYTF. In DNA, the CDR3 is TGTGCCAGCAGGAGGGGAGGGACTAACTATGGCTACACCTTC.

The CDR3 DNA sequence: TGCGCCAGCAGCTTGGTTGGCAGGGTAGCGGACACCATATATTTT. Residues: CASSLVGRVADTIYF. The rearrangement uses TRBV5-1 and TRBJ1-3; D is possibly TRBD1 (5 bases). Per the germline V gene, CDR1 is SGHRS and CDR2 is YFSETQ. The CDR3 contains 15 residues. Deletions cut 0 bases from V and 8 bases from J, with 15 bases between.

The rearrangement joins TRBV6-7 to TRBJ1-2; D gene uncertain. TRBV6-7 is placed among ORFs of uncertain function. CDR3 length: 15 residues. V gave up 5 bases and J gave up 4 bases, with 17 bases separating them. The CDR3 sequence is CASSDLGVAGYGYTF. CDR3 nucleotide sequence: TGTGCCAGCAGTGACCTCGGGGTGGCGGGCTATGGCTACACCTTC.

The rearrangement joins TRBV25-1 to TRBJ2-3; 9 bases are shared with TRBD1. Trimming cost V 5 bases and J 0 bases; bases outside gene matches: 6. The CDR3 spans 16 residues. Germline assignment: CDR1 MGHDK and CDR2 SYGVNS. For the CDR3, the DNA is TGTGCCAGCAGTTCACAGGGGGCCGGAAGCACAGATACGCAGTATTTT. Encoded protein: CASSSQGAGSTDTQYF.

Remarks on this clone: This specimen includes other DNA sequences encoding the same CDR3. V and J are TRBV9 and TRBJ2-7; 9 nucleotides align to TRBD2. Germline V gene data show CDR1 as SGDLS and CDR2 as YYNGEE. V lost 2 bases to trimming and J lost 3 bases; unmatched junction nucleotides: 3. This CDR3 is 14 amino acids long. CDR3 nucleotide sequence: TGTGCCAGCAGCGTCAGTAGCGGGGGCTACGAGCAGTACTTC. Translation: CASSVSSGGYEQYF.

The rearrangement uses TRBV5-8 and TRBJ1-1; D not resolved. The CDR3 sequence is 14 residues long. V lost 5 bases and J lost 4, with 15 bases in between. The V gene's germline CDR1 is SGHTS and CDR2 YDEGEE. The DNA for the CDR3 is TGTGCCAGCAGTTTAGAAGACCGAGGCACTGAAGCTTTCTTT. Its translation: CASSLEDRGTEAFF.

The CDR3 region has the DNA TGTGCCAGCAGCGCGATACAGGGGGCGGATGAGCAGTTCTTC. This gives the protein CASSAIQGADEQFF. This rearrangement joins TRBV5-4 to TRBJ2-1; 9 bases map to TRBD1. J lost 8 bases, V lost 4 bases, and 7 bases had no gene match. CDR1 is SGHNT, CDR2 YYREEE, per germline (reference sequence). The CDR3 is made up of 14 amino acids.

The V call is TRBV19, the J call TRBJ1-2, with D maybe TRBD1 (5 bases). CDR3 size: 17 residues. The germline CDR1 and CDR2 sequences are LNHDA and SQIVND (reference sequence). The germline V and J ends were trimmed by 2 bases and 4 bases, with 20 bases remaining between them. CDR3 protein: CASSIKWGVGRAYGYTF. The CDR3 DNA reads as TGTGCCAGTAGTATAAAATGGGGGGTAGGGAGGGCCTATGGCTACACCTTC.

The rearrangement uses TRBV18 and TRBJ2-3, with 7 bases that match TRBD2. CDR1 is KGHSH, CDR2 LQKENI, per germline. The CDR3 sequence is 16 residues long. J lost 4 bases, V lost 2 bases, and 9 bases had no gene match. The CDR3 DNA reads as TGTGCCAGCTCACCAACCGCTAGCGGAAGCGCAGATACGCAGTATTTT. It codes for CASSPTASGSADTQYF.

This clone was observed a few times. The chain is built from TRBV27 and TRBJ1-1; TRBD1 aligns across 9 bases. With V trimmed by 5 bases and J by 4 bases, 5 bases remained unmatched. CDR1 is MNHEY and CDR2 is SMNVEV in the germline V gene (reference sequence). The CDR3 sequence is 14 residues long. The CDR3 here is CASSDGTGITEAFF. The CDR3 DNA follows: TGTGCCAGCAGTGATGGGACAGGGATCACTGAAGCTTTCTTT.

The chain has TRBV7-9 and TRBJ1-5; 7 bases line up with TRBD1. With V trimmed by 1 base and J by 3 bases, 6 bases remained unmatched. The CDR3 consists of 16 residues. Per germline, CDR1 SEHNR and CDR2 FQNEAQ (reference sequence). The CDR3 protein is CASSLVGGTDNQPQHF. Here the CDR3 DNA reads TGTGCCAGCAGCTTAGTAGGGGGCACAGACAATCAGCCCCAGCATTTT. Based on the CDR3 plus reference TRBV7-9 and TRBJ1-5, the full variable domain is DTGVSQNPRHKITKRGQNVTFRCDPISEHNRLYWYRQTLGQGPEFLTYFQNEAQLEKSRLLSDRFSAERPKGSFSTLEIQRTEQGDSAMYLCASSLVGGTDNQPQHFGDGTRLSIL.

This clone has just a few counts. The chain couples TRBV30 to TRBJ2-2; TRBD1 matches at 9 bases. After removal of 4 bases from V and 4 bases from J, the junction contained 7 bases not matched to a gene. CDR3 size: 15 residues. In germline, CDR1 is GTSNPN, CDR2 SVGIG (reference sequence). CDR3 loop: CAWTSGQGTTGELFF. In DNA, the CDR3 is TGTGCCTGGACATCTGGACAGGGGACCACCGGGGAGCTGTTTTTT. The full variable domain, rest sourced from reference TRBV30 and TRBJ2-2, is SQTIHQWPATLVQPVGSPLSLECTVEGTSNPNLYWYRQAAGRGLQLLFYSVGIGQISSEVPQNLSASRPQDRQFILSSKKLLLSDSGFYLCAWTSGQGTTGELFFGEGSRLTVL.

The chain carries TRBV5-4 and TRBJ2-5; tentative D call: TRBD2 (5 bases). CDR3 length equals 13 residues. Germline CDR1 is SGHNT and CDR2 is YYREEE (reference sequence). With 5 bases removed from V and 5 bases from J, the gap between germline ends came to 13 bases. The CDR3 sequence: CASRRGISETQYF. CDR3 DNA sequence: TGTGCCAGCAGACGAGGGATATCGGAGACCCAGTACTTC. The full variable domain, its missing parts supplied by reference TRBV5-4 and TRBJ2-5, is ETGVTQSPTHLIKTRGQQVTLRCSSQSGHNTVSWYQQALGQGPQFIFQYYREEENGRGNFPPRFSGLQFPNYSSELNVNALELDDSALYLCASRRGISETQYFGPGTRLLVL.

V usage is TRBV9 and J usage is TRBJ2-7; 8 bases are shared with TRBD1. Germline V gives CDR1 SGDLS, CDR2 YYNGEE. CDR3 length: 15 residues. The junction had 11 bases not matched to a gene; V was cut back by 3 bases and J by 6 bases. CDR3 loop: CASSGASGGSGEQYF. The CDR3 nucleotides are TGTGCCAGCAGCGGCGCTTCAGGGGGCTCGGGCGAGCAGTACTTC. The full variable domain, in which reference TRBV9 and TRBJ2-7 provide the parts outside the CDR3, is DSGVTQTPKHLITATGQRVTLRCSPRSGDLSVYWYQQSLDQGLQFLIQYYNGEERAKGNILERFSAQQFPDLHSELNLSSLELGDSALYFCASSGASGGSGEQYFGPGTRLTVT.

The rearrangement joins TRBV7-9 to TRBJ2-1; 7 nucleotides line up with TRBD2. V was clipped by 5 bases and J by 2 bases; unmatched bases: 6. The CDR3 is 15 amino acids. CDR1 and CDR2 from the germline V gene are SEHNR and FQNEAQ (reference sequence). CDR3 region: CASSPGGGPYNEQFF. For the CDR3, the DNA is TGTGCCAGCAGCCCTGGGGGGGGTCCCTACAATGAGCAGTTCTTC.

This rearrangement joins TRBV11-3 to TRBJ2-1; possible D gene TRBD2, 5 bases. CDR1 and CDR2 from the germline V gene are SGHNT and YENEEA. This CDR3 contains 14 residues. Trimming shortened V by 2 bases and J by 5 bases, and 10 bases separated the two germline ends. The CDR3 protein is CASSLSAGNNEQFF. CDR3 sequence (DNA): TGTGCCAGCAGCTTAAGCGCCGGGAACAATGAGCAGTTCTTC.

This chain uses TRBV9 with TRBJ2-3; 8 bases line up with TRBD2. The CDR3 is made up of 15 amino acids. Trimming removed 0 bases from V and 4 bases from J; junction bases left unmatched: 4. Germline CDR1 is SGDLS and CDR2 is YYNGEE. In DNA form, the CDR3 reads TGTGCCAGCAGCGTAGATAGCGGGATGGCAGATACGCAGTATTTT. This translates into CASSVDSGMADTQYF.

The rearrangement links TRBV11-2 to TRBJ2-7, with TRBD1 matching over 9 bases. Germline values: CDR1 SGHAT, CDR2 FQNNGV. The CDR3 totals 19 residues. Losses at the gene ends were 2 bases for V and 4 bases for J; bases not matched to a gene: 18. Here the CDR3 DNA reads TGTGCCAGCAGCTTAACAGGACAGGGGCAAGGGTGGGGGTTGTACGAGCAGTACTTC. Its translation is CASSLTGQGQGWGLYEQYF. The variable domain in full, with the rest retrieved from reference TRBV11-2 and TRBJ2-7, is EAGVAQSPRYKIIEKRQSVAFWCNPISGHATLYWYQQILGQGPKLLIQFQNNGVVDDSQLPKDRFSAERLKGVDSTLKIQPAKLEDSAVYLCASSLTGQGQGWGLYEQYFGPGTRLTVT.